One sample yielded the 12 T cell receptor beta chains listed below, sequenced in a study of T-cell reconstitution after alpha-beta-depleted transplantation in children. Researchers prepared the TCRbeta library using unique molecular identifiers, the study reports. TCRdb independently ran MiXCR on the PCR reads; one entry per CDR3 protein. The repertoire has 250,000 to 350,000 distinct CDR3 sequences, roughly 25% of them found once; the top ten carry roughly 11%. The sample here was PBMCs, mostly from graft donor cells, taken 180 days after TCRalphabeta/CD19-depleted stem cell transplant. The source of these receptors is a male patient under 18 who had a stem cell transplant for acute lymphoblastic leukemia, so the T cells may come from the graft donor.

This clonotype was picked up a small number of times. The V call is TRBV6-5, the J call TRBJ2-3; D call uncertain. With 2 bases removed from V and 2 bases from J, the gap between germline ends came to 23 bases. The CDR3 extends over 19 amino acids. Germline CDR1 and CDR2: MNHEY and SVGAGI. The CDR3: CASSYLASSLHRYTDTQYF. The CDR3 DNA follows: TGTGCCAGCAGTTACCTCGCGTCTTCCTTACACCGCTACACAGATACGCAGTATTTT.

The chain couples TRBV21-1 to TRBJ1-4; TRBD1 is taken as the D call from the table, unchecked against the DNA. TRBV21-1 is flagged as a pseudogene. The CDR3 is 19 amino acids. CDR3 in amino acids: CASSSKPPLGDRPNEKLFF. CDR3 coding DNA: TGTGCCAGCAGCAGCAAACCCCCCTTGGGCGACAGGCCTAATGAAAAACTGTTTTTT.

This clonotype was observed a few times. The chain recombines TRBV12-3 or TRBV12-4 with TRBJ1-4; D gene ambiguous. V dropped 6 bases and J dropped 1 base, with 9 bases sitting between them. The length of the CDR3 is 14 residues. The CDR3: CASRERETNEKLFF. Here the CDR3 DNA reads TGTGCCAGCAGAGAAAGGGAAACTAATGAAAAACTGTTTTTT.

This chain connects TRBV20-1 to TRBJ1-3; weak D call: TRBD1 (6 bases). The CDR3 covers 12 residues. V lost 4 bases, J lost 4 bases, and 8 bases lay in between. CDR1 is DFQATT, CDR2 SNEGSKA, per germline (reference sequence). In nucleotides, the CDR3 is TGCAGTGCTATGGGGGCAGGAAACACCATATATTTT. Its translation: CSAMGAGNTIYF.

This chain links TRBV5-1 with TRBJ1-1; tentatively, D is TRBD1 (6 bases). The CDR3 has 14 residues. In germline, CDR1 is SGHRS, CDR2 YFSETQ. V was clipped by 0 bases and J by 7 bases, with 13 bases between them. This CDR3 is CASSLALGAGEAFF. CDR3 in DNA: TGCGCCAGCAGCTTGGCTCTGGGGGCTGGTGAAGCTTTCTTT.

The chain joins TRBV18 to TRBJ2-7, with TRBD2 matching over 8 bases. The CDR3 extends over 15 amino acids. V lost 4 bases and J lost 2; bases outside the gene matches: 7. Per the germline V gene, CDR1 is KGHSH and CDR2 is LQKENI. The CDR3 sequence is CASSRRGLEAYEQYF. Here the CDR3 DNA reads TGTGCCAGCTCACGTAGGGGACTAGAAGCCTACGAGCAGTACTTC. The full variable domain, completed using reference TRBV18 and TRBJ2-7, is NAGVMQNPRHLVRRRGQEARLRCSPMKGHSHVYWYRQLPEEGLKFMVYLQKENIIDESGMPKERFSAEFPKEGPSILRIQQVVRGDSAAYFCASSRRGLEAYEQYFGPGTRLTVT.

This clonotype has just a few counts. The chain employs TRBV9 and TRBJ2-1; D might be TRBD2 (6 bases). This CDR3 comprises 17 residues. Looked up from germline, CDR1 is SGDLS and CDR2 is YYNGEE. Trimming removed 2 bases at V and 7 bases at J, with 22 bases between. The CDR3 sequence is CASSVRSSGARANEQFF. DNA of the CDR3: TGTGCCAGCAGCGTTAGGTCTTCGGGAGCTCGGGCAAATGAGCAGTTCTTC.

This clonotype was picked up a small number of times. The chain uses TRBV29-1 and TRBJ2-2; TRBD1 might be the D (6 bases). The germline V gene has CDR1 SQVTM and CDR2 ANQGSEA. With 0 bases removed from V and 6 bases from J, the gap between germline ends came to 14 bases. This CDR3 spans 15 amino acids. The CDR3 reads CSVEERGGDAGELFF. The CDR3, as DNA: TGCAGCGTTGAAGAGCGAGGGGGTGATGCCGGGGAGCTGTTTTTT.

This clonotype appeared a few times. This chain uses TRBV29-1 with TRBJ1-1; a weak D match, TRBD1 (6 bases). Germline CDR1 reads SQVTM; CDR2 reads ANQGSEA. This CDR3 has 12 residues. Trimming pared 4 bases from V and 3 bases from J, leaving 9 bases between. This CDR3 reads CSVGQGYTEAFF. The CDR3 nucleotides read TGCAGCGTTGGGCAGGGGTACACTGAAGCTTTCTTT. The whole variable domain, filled in from reference TRBV29-1 and TRBJ1-1, reads SAVISQKPSRDICQRGTSLTIQCQVDSQVTMMFWYRQQPGQSLTLIATANQGSEATYESGFVIDKFPISRPNLTFSTLTVSNMSPEDSSIYLCSVGQGYTEAFFGQGTRLTVV.

The gene calls are TRBV6-2 or TRBV6-3 and TRBJ2-7; 8 bases are a match to TRBD2. The CDR3 is 13 amino acids. J was trimmed by 4 bases and V by 5 bases; bases with no gene match: 4. Germline assignment: CDR1 MNHEY and CDR2 SVGEGT. The CDR3 bases are TGTGCCAGCAGTCAGCGGGAGCTATACGAGCAGTACTTC. Protein product: CASSQRELYEQYF.

This clonotype was observed a few times. CDR3 in amino acids: CASSYSEPDYEQYF. CDR3 nucleotide sequence: TGTGCCAGCAGTTACTCGGAGCCTGACTACGAGCAGTACTTC. The chain links TRBV6-5 to TRBJ2-7; D unresolved. The V end was cut by 0 bases, the J end by 3 bases, with 9 bases between. Per germline, CDR1 MNHEY and CDR2 SVGAGI. The CDR3 length is 14 residues.

V gene TRBV7-6 combines with J gene TRBJ1-4, with a possible D match to TRBD1 (5 bases). The CDR3 loop spans 16 amino acids. V was pared by 3 bases and J by 4 bases, with 15 bases between. Germline-derived CDR1 and CDR2 are SGHVS and FNYEAQ. CDR3 in amino acids: CASSLGPGRINEKLFF. The CDR3 DNA sequence: TGTGCCAGCAGCTTGGGTCCGGGACGGATTAATGAAAAACTGTTTTTT.